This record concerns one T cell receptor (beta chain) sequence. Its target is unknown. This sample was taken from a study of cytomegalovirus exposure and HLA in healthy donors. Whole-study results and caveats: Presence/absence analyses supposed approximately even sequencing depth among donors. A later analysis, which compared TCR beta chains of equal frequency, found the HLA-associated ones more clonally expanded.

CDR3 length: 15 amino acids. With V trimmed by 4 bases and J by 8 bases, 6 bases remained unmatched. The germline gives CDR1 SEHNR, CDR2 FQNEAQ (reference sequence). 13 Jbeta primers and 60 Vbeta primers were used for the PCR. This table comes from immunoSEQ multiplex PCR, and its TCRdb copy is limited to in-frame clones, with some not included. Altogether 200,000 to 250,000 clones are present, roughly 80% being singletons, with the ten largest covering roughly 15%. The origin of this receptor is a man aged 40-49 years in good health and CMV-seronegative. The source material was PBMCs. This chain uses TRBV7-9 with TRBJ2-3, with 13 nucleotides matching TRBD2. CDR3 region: CASSSPWTSGSTQYF. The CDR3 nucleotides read TGTGCCAGCAGCTCCCCATGGACTAGCGGGAGTACGCAGTATTTT.